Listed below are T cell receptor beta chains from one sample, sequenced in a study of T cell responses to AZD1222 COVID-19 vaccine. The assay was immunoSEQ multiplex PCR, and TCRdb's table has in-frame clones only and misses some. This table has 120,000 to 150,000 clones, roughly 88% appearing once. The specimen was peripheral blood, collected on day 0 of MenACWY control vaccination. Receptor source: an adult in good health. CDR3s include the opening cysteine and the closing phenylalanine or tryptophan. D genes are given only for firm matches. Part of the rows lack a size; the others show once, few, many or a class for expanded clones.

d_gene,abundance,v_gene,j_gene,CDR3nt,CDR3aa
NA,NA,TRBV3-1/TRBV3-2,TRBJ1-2,TGTGCCAGCAGCCAAGATTACAACGGGTATGGCTACACCTTC,CASSQDYNGYGYTF
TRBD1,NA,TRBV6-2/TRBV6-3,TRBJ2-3,TGTGCCAGCAGCCACCGACAGGGATACACAGATACGCAGTATTTT,CASSHRQGYTDTQYF
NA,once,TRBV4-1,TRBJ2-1,TGCGCCAGCAGCCAAGACGGAAGGGGTTCCTACAATGAGCAGTTCTTC,CASSQDGRGSYNEQFF
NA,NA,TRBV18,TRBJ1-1,TGTGCCAGCTCATCCTCGAGAGGGGGCACTGAAGCTTTCTTT,CASSSSRGGTEAFF
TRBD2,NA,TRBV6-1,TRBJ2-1,TGTGCCAGCAGTGACGGGACTAGCCGGGTGAGTGAGCAGTTCTTC,CASSDGTSRVSEQFF
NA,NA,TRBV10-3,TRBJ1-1,TGTGCCATCAGCCCGGGACGGCCCATGAACACTGAAGCTTTCTTT,CAISPGRPMNTEAFF
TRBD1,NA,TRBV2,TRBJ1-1,TGTGCCAGCGGGACAGGGGATGAAGCTTTCTTT,CASGTGDEAFF
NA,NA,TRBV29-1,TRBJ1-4,TGCAGCGTTGAAGTAGGGGGAGATGAAAAACTGTTTTTT,CSVEVGGDEKLFF
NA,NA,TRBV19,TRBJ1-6,TGTGCCAGTAGTATCCCCCCGGGCAGGGGTCTCGGATCACCCCTCCACTTT,CASSIPPGRGLGSPLHF
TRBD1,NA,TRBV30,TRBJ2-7,TGTGCCCGGCGAGAGGACAGGGGCTACGAGCAGTACTTC,CARREDRGYEQYF
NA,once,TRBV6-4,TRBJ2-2,TGTGCCAGCGGGGGTTCAGACACCGGGGAGCTGTTTTTT,CASGGSDTGELFF
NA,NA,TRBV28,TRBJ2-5,TGTGCCAGCAGCACCGGAACGCGAGAGACCCAGTACTTC,CASSTGTRETQYF
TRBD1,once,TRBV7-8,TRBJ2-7,TGTGCCAGCAGCGCGGGACAGGGGCCCTCCTACGAGCAGTACTTC,CASSAGQGPSYEQYF
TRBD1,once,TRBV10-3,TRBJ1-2,TGTGCCATCAGTGACGACAGGGGAAATGGCTACACCTTC,CAISDDRGNGYTF
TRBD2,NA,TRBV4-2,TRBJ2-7,TGTGCCAGCAGCCCACTAGCGGGTAGCGCAAGCTCCTACGAGCAGTACTTC,CASSPLAGSASSYEQYF
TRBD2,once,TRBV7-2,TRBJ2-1,TGTGCCAGCAGCGCCCAACTAGCGGGGGCCCACAATGAGCAGTTCTTC,CASSAQLAGAHNEQFF
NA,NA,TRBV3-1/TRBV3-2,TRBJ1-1,TGTGCCAGCAGCCAAGATGACAGCCTACATGAAGCTTTCTTT,CASSQDDSLHEAFF
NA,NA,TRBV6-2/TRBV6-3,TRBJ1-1,TGTGCCAGCAGTTCCAACCAGTCCCCGGGAGCTTTCTTT,CASSSNQSPGAFF
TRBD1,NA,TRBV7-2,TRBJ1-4,TGTGCCAGCAGCGCTCTGACAGGGAGTGAAAAACTGTTTTTT,CASSALTGSEKLFF
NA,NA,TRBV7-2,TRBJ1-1,TGTGCCAGCAGCCATGGGGACCTCCGGAACACTGAAGCTTTCTTT,CASSHGDLRNTEAFF
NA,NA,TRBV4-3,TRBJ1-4,TGCGCCAGCAGCCGAGAACAGATGAATGAAAAACTGTTTTTT,CASSREQMNEKLFF